Detailed here is one T cell receptor (beta chain). Enrolled during active infection, Seattle patients were then followed longitudinally. Germline V gene sequence: CDR1 SGHTA, CDR2 FQGTGA. The CDR3 extends over 14 amino acids. After removal of 3 bases from V and 5 bases from J, the junction contained 4 bases not matched to a gene. These data belong to a study of blood T cell repertoires in COVID-19. Study-level background: Material from acute and convalescent COVID-19 was sourced from the United States, Italy and Spain. PBMCs, B-cell-depleted T cells, or T cells were the source of the cDNA or gDNA that made up the material.

In the original workflow: Scientists estimated how many nucleated cells there were by amplifying reference gene primers. Method: immunoSEQ multiplex PCR; TCRdb's copy keeps in-frame clones and lacks some. V, J and clone size are taken as reported in that table, and D and trimming were inferred from the DNA itself. The sample records 180,000 or so clones, 81% being singletons. The chain recombines TRBV7-3 with TRBJ2-5; 9 bases line up with TRBD2. Sequencing was performed on peripheral blood. The receptor was isolated from a woman aged 40 to 50 with COVID-19, enrolled during active disease. The CDR3 protein is CASSFGGRAETQYF. DNA of the CDR3: TGTGCCAGCAGCTTCGGCGGGAGGGCTGAGACCCAGTACTTC.